These T cell receptor beta chains were read from a single sample in a study of spatial heterogeneity in lung cancer. TCRdb redid the calling of the 5' RACE reads with MiXCR, one entry per CDR3 protein. The data hold 19,000 or so distinct CDR3 sequences, with 20% to 25% observed a single time. The sample consisted of PBMCs, taken at surgery. All receptors come from a female donor with early-stage non-small cell lung cancer. The CDR3 runs from the conserved cysteine through the conserved F or W. A D gene is named only where the DNA matches it firmly. A clone size is listed for some rows: how often the clone was seen (once, few, many), or a class if it is expanded.

j_call	cdr3_length	v_call	d_call	clone_size	cdr3_nt	cdr3_aa
TRBJ2-3	16	TRBV5-1	-	few	TGCGCCAGCAGCTTGGATCCGGGCTCCTCCCCAAATACGCAGTATTTT	CASSLDPGSSPNTQYF
TRBJ2-3	11	TRBV18	-	many	TGTGCCAGCCGGACCACAGATACGCAGTATTTT	CASRTTDTQYF
TRBJ2-7	16	TRBV14	-	many	TGTGCCAGCAGCCAAGATCAGCGGCCGAGCTCCTACGAGCAGTACTTC	CASSQDQRPSSYEQYF
TRBJ1-6	15	TRBV7-9	TRBD1	-	TGTGCCAGCAGCTTAAATCAGGGGGCTAGTTCACCCCTCCACTTT	CASSLNQGASSPLHF
TRBJ2-6	16	TRBV6-5	-	many	TGTGCCAGCAGTCCCCTCACAGGCTCTGGGGCCAACGTCCTGACTTTC	CASSPLTGSGANVLTF
TRBJ2-6	17	TRBV7-9	-	-	TGTGCCAGCAGCTTTGCGGCCAACAGCTCTGGGGCCAACGTCCTGACTTTC	CASSFAANSSGANVLTF
TRBJ2-6	15	TRBV5-6	-	medium-sized	TGTGCCAGCAGCTTGGGCCGCTCTGGGGCCAACGTCCTGACTTTC	CASSLGRSGANVLTF
TRBJ2-1	15	TRBV5-1	-	many	TGCGCCAGCAGCTTGTATGGGGGCCTGGACGATGAGCAGTTCTTC	CASSLYGGLDDEQFF
TRBJ2-6	18	TRBV7-9	TRBD1	medium-sized	TGTGCCAGCAGCTTAGTGAGACAGGGTAACTCTGGGGCCAACGTCCTGACTTTC	CASSLVRQGNSGANVLTF
TRBJ2-7	17	TRBV11-2	-	many	TGTGCCAGCAGCATCAACTCCAGACCCGGCGCTGGGTACGAGCAGTACTTC	CASSINSRPGAGYEQYF
TRBJ2-7	15	TRBV6-6	-	many	TGTGCCAGCACCCCCAGGGCCCTAGGTCCCTACGAGCAGTACTTC	CASTPRALGPYEQYF